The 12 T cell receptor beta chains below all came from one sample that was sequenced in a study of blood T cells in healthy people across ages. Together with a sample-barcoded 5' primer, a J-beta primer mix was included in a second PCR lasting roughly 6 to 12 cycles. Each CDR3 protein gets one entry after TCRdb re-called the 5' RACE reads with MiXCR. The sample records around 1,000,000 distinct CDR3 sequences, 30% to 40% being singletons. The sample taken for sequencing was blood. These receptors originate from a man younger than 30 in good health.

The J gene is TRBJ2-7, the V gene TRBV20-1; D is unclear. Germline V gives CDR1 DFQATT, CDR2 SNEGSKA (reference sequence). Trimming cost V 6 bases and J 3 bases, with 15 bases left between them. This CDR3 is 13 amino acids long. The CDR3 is CSARRATLYEQYF. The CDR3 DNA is TGCAGTGCCCGACGGGCCACTCTCTACGAGCAGTACTTC.

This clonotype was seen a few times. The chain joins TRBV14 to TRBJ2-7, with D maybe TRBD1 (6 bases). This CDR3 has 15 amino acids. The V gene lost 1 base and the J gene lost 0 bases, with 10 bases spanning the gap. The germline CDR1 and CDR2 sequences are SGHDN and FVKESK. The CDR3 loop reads CASSQGQANSYEQYF. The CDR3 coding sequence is TGTGCCAGCAGCCAAGGACAGGCCAACTCCTACGAGCAGTACTTC.

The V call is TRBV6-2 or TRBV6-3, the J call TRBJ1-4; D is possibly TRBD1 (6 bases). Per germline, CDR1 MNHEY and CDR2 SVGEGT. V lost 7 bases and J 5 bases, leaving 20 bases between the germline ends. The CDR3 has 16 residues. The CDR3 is CASTRDNPALNEKLFF. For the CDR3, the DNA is TGTGCCAGCACACGGGACAACCCGGCCTTGAATGAAAAACTGTTTTTT.

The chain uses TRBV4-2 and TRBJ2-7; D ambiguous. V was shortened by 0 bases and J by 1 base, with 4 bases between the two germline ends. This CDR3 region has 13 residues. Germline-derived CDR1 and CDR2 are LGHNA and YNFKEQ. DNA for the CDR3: TGTGCCAGCAGCCAAGAGGCGTCCTACGAGCAGTACTTC. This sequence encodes CASSQEASYEQYF.

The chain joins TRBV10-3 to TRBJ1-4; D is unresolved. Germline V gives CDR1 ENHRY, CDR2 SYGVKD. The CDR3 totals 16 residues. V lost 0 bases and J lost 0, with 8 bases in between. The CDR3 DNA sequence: TGTGCCATCAGTGAGTCGGCCCGGACAACTAATGAAAAACTGTTTTTT. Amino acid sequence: CAISESARTTNEKLFF.

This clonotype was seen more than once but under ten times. The CDR3 DNA sequence: TGTGCCAGCAGTACGGGACGAGGAGAGACCCAGTACTTC. Encoded protein: CASSTGRGETQYF. V and J are TRBV12-3 or TRBV12-4 and TRBJ2-5; D possibly matches TRBD1 or TRBD2 (5 bases each). Trimming shortened V by 5 bases and J by 4 bases, and 11 bases separated the two germline ends. This CDR3 has 13 amino acids.

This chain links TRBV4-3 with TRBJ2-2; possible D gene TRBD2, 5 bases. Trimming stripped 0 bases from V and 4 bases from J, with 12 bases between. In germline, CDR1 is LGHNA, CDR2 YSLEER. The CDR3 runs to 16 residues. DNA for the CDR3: TGCGCCAGCAGCCAAGAGATAGTAGCGACCACCGGGGAGCTGTTTTTT. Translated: CASSQEIVATTGELFF.

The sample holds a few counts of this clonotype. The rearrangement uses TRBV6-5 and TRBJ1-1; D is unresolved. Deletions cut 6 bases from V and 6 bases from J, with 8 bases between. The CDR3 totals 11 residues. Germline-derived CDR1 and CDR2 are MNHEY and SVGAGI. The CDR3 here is CASSGVAEAFF. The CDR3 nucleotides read TGTGCCAGCAGCGGGGTAGCTGAAGCTTTCTTT.

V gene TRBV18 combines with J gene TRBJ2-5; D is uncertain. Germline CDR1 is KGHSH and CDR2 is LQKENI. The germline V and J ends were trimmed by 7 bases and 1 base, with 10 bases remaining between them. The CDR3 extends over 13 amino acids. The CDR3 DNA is TGTGCCAGCTGTGGCAGTCTCCAAGAGACCCAGTACTTC. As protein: CASCGSLQETQYF.

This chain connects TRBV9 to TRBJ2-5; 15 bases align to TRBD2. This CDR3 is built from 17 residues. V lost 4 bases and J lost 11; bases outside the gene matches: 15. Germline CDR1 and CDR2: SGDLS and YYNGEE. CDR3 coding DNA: TGTGCCAGCAGCCCCCACCGGACTAGCGGGGGGGCTAATGAGCAGTACTTC. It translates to CASSPHRTSGGANEQYF.

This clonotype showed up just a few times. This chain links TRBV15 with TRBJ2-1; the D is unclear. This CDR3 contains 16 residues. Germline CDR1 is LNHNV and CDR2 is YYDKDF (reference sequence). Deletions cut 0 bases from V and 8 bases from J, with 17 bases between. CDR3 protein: CATSRDNVGDTDEQFF. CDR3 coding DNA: TGTGCCACCAGCAGAGATAATGTTGGGGATACGGATGAGCAGTTCTTC.

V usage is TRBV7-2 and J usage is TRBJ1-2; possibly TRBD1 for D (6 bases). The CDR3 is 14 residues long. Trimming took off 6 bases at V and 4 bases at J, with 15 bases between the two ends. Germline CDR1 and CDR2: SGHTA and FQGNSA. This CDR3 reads CASSPLDSFYGYTF. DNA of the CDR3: TGTGCCAGCAGTCCCTTGGACAGCTTCTATGGCTACACCTTC.